This TCR beta chain was identified during a study of blood T cell repertoires in COVID-19. Whole-study context: The United States, Italy and Spain supplied acute and convalescent COVID-19 samples. T cells, B-cell-depleted T cells, or PBMCs supplied cDNA or gDNA.

Patients at the Seattle site were enrolled during active infection and followed longitudinally. This CDR3 is built from 16 residues. Trimming removed 5 bases at V and 1 base at J, with 15 bases between. Germline CDR1 SEHNR, CDR2 FQNEAQ (reference sequence). Methods used by the authors: From reference gene primer amplification, estimates of nucleated cell counts were derived. Sequencing was performed with immunoSEQ multiplex PCR; in TCRdb, only in-frame clones are kept and a portion is missing. V, J and clone size are those of that table, while D and trimming were read from the DNA. The table lists 250,000 to 350,000 clones, approximately 84% of them singletons.

This chain uses TRBV7-9 with TRBJ2-4; a possible D gene is TRBD2 (5 bases). This TCR was recovered from a human donor with COVID-19, enrolled during active disease. The donor label of this sample is uncertain. Input material: peripheral blood. The CDR3 sequence is CASSAFWETAKNIQYF. The CDR3 DNA is TGTGCCAGCAGCGCTTTCTGGGAGACGGCCAAAAACATTCAGTACTTC.